What follows are 32 T cell receptor beta chains derived from one specimen sequenced in a study of blood T cell repertoires in COVID-19. Measured with immunoSEQ multiplex PCR; TCRdb has only the in-frame clones, and not every one. The table records 120,000 or so clones, 70% to 80% of them present only once. The sequenced sample consisted of peripheral blood. Every receptor here comes from a man aged 65-85 years with acute or convalescent COVID-19.

This chain links TRBV21-1 with TRBJ2-3; TRBD1 is the table's D call, not checked against the DNA. TRBV21-1 is a pseudogene locus. The CDR3 covers 16 residues. CDR3 nucleotides: TGTGCCAGCAGCAAAATGTACAGGGGAAGCACAGATACGCAGTATTTT. Its protein product is CASSKMYRGSTDTQYF.

The chain joins TRBV24-1 to TRBJ1-5; D gene uncertain. This CDR3 region has 12 residues. The germline V and J ends were trimmed by 4 bases and 7 bases, with 7 bases remaining between them. Germline V gene lookup returns CDR1 KGHDR and CDR2 SFDVKD. The CDR3 DNA is TGTGCCACCAGTGACCCGGAGCAGCCCCAGCATTTT. This translates into CATSDPEQPQHF.

This clone came up a few times. The CDR3 reads CASSPSAGLARETQYF. The DNA of the CDR3 is TGTGCCAGCAGCCCAAGTGCCGGACTAGCGAGAGAGACCCAGTACTTC. This sequence joins TRBV7-2 and TRBJ2-5, with 9 nucleotides matching TRBD2. Losses at the gene ends were 5 bases for V and 4 bases for J; bases not matched to a gene: 11. There are 16 residues in the CDR3. CDR1 and CDR2 (germline): SGHTA, FQGNSA.

This clone came up a few times. The rearrangement links TRBV7-9 to TRBJ2-7, with TRBD1 matching over 8 bases. Germline V gene sequence: CDR1 SEHNR, CDR2 FQNEAQ (reference sequence). The V and J ends lost 5 bases and 1 base, in that order; junction bases with no gene match: 7. The length of the CDR3 is 15 residues. The CDR3 loop is CASSHPGQASYEQYF. The CDR3 DNA sequence: TGTGCCAGCAGCCATCCGGGACAGGCTTCCTACGAGCAGTACTTC.

This chain connects TRBV7-8 to TRBJ1-2; no clear D. The germline V and J ends were trimmed by 3 bases and 5 bases, with 13 bases remaining between them. Germline CDR1 is SGHVS and CDR2 is FQNEAQ. The CDR3 length is 14 residues. The CDR3 here is CASSFDLPGYGYTF. CDR3 DNA: TGTGCCAGCAGCTTCGACCTCCCGGGGTATGGCTACACCTTC.

The chain recombines TRBV7-2 with TRBJ2-1; D possibly corresponds to TRBD1 (6 bases). This CDR3 has 16 amino acids. The V end was cut by 5 bases, the J end by 8 bases, with 22 bases between. Germline CDR1 reads SGHTA; CDR2 reads FQGNSA. CDR3 protein: CASSLKPGGGVDEQFF. CDR3 sequence (DNA): TGTGCCAGCAGCCTAAAACCTGGGGGCGGAGTCGATGAGCAGTTCTTC.

The V and J genes are TRBV10-2 and TRBJ1-4; possibly TRBD1 for D (6 bases). This CDR3 has 12 amino acids. V gave up 7 bases and J gave up 8 bases, with 11 bases separating them. Germline V gene data show CDR1 as WSHSY and CDR2 as SAAADI. For the CDR3, the DNA is TGCGCCAGCACAGGGGTCGGAGAAAAACTGTTTTTT. This gives the protein CASTGVGEKLFF.

The genes are TRBV4-3 and TRBJ1-4; TRBD1 aligns across 9 bases. Germline assignment: CDR1 LGHNA and CDR2 YSLEER. Trimming cost V 0 bases and J 7 bases; bases outside gene matches: 9. The CDR3 covers 17 residues. CDR3 in DNA: TGCGCCAGCAGCCAAGACCCCCACAGGGGGCAGATTGAAAAACTGTTTTTT. Amino acids: CASSQDPHRGQIEKLFF.

This chain connects TRBV24-1 to TRBJ2-7, with 15 bases identical to TRBD2. The V gene end was trimmed by 2 bases and the J gene end by 4 bases; junction bases not matched to a gene: 2. Germline-derived CDR1 and CDR2 are KGHDR and SFDVKD. CDR3 size: 16 residues. CDR3 loop: CATSDWGTSGRYEQYF. DNA of the CDR3: TGTGCCACCAGTGATTGGGGGACTAGCGGGAGGTACGAGCAGTACTTC.

The chain joins TRBV7-8 to TRBJ1-1; 8 bases are a match to TRBD1. Unmatched junction bases numbered 8, after V lost 5 bases and J lost 3 bases. The CDR3 runs 15 residues. Per germline, CDR1 SGHVS and CDR2 FQNEAQ. The CDR3 nucleotides are TGTGCCAGCAGCCCCAGGACAGGGTGGGACACTGAAGCTTTCTTT. Its protein is CASSPRTGWDTEAFF.

This rearrangement joins TRBV28 to TRBJ2-5, with D tentatively TRBD1 (6 bases). CDR3 length: 17 residues. Trimming left V 4 bases short and J 0 bases short, with 18 bases between. Germline V gene sequence: CDR1 MDHEN, CDR2 SYDVKM. The CDR3 sequence: CASSSSPKDSYQETQYF. DNA for the CDR3: TGTGCCAGCAGTTCCAGCCCCAAGGACAGCTACCAAGAGACCCAGTACTTC. The complete variable domain, with remaining parts taken from reference TRBV28 and TRBJ2-5, reads DVKVTQSSRYLVKRTGEKVFLECVQDMDHENMFWYRQDPGLGLRLIYFSYDVKMKEKGDIPEGYSVSREKKERFSLILESASTNQTSMYLCASSSSPKDSYQETQYFGPGTRLLVL.

This clone was seen only a few times. CDR3 DNA sequence: TGTGCCAGCAGCTTAGTTGGTAGCGGGGGCTCCTACAATGAGCAGTTCTTC. Its protein is CASSLVGSGGSYNEQFF. This chain links TRBV7-2 with TRBJ2-1; 9 bases match TRBD2. Germline V lookup: CDR1 SGHTA, CDR2 FQGNSA. V shed 1 base, J shed 0 bases, and the junction held 4 bases outside the gene matches. The CDR3 runs 17 residues.

J is TRBJ2-1 and V is TRBV7-9, with D tentatively TRBD1 (6 bases). Germline lookup yields CDR1 SEHNR and CDR2 FQNEAQ (reference sequence). The CDR3 is 19 residues long. The ends were cut back, 1 base at V and 2 bases at J, with 21 bases in the middle. The CDR3 region is CASSLEFRSNRAAYNEQFF. CDR3 DNA: TGTGCCAGCAGCTTAGAATTTAGAAGTAACAGGGCTGCCTACAATGAGCAGTTCTTC.

This clone has just a few counts. The CDR3 region has the DNA TGTGCCAGCAGTTTTCAGGGTGATCAGCCCCAGCATTTT. It yields the protein CASSFQGDQPQHF. The gene calls are TRBV2 and TRBJ1-5, with D perhaps TRBD1 (5 bases). This CDR3 contains 13 residues. V lost 5 bases and J 5 bases, leaving 10 bases between the germline ends. Germline V gene lookup returns CDR1 SNHLY and CDR2 FYNNEI.

The chain has TRBV29-1 and TRBJ2-5, with 8 bases fitting TRBD2. CDR1 is SQVTM and CDR2 is ANQGSEA in the germline V gene. The V segment lost 4 bases and the J segment 1 base; nucleotides outside the gene matches: 5. The CDR3 covers 14 residues. Written as DNA, the CDR3 is TGCAGCGTTGGAGCGGGGGCCCTCCAAGAGACCCAGTACTTC. This codes for CSVGAGALQETQYF.

The chain is built from TRBV9 and TRBJ2-7; 7 bases agree with TRBD1. The V segment lost 3 bases and the J segment 6 bases; nucleotides outside the gene matches: 15. This CDR3 region has 16 residues. Germline loops: CDR1 SGDLS, CDR2 YYNGEE. The chain's CDR3 is CASSARARDSPGEQYF. In DNA, the CDR3 is TGTGCCAGCAGCGCGAGGGCTCGGGACAGCCCAGGCGAGCAGTACTTC. The whole variable domain, remainder taken from reference TRBV9 and TRBJ2-7, is DSGVTQTPKHLITATGQRVTLRCSPRSGDLSVYWYQQSLDQGLQFLIQYYNGEERAKGNILERFSAQQFPDLHSELNLSSLELGDSALYFCASSARARDSPGEQYFGPGTRLTVT.

The CDR3 protein is CASSYDPRGGYEQYF. The DNA for the CDR3 is TGTGCCAGCAGTTACGATCCGAGGGGAGGTTACGAGCAGTACTTC. This chain links TRBV6-5 with TRBJ2-7; possibly TRBD2 for D (6 bases). The germline CDR1 and CDR2 sequences are MNHEY and SVGAGI. The V end lost 2 bases, the J end lost 4 bases, and 15 bases lay between the germline ends. CDR3 size: 15 residues.

This chain connects TRBV7-9 to TRBJ1-2; 11 nucleotides line up with TRBD1. Germline loops: CDR1 SEHNR, CDR2 FQNEAQ (reference sequence). V gave up 5 bases and J gave up 5 bases; unmatched junction bases: 7. The CDR3 is made up of 15 amino acids. CDR3 sequence reads: CASSPWTGGKYGYTF. CDR3 DNA: TGTGCCAGCAGCCCATGGACAGGGGGCAAATATGGCTACACCTTC.

The rearrangement uses TRBV6-5 and TRBJ2-1, with 10 bases fitting TRBD2. Looked up from germline, CDR1 is MNHEY and CDR2 is SVGAGI. The CDR3 runs to 15 residues. The ends lost 6 bases at V and 3 bases at J; junction bases unmatched: 5. CDR3 loop: CASSRSSGSYNEQFF. DNA for the CDR3: TGTGCCAGCAGCCGATCTAGCGGGAGCTACAATGAGCAGTTCTTC.

The chain employs TRBV6-5 and TRBJ1-2; 8 bases match TRBD1. The CDR3 contains 15 residues. V lost 8 bases, J lost 5 bases, and 13 bases stayed unmatched. In germline, CDR1 is MNHEY, CDR2 SVGAGI. The CDR3: CASAEGAGGLYGYTF. DNA for the CDR3: TGTGCCAGCGCCGAAGGGGCAGGGGGCCTATATGGCTACACCTTC.

The chain uses TRBV4-2 and TRBJ2-7, with 8 positions matching TRBD1. V shed 4 bases, J shed 2 bases, and the junction held 7 bases outside the gene matches. The CDR3 loop spans 15 amino acids. CDR1 LGHNA and CDR2 YNFKEQ come from the germline V gene. The CDR3 DNA follows: TGTGCCAGCAGCCCTTCGACAGGGGAAACCTACGAGCAGTACTTC. It is translated as CASSPSTGETYEQYF.

This chain connects TRBV5-1 to TRBJ1-4, with TRBD1 matching 7 bases. CDR1 SGHRS and CDR2 YFSETQ come from the germline V gene. This CDR3 is built from 15 residues. V was pared by 2 bases and J by 5 bases, with 6 bases of the junction left unmatched. CDR3 residues: CASSFSGQMNEKLFF. In DNA, the CDR3 is TGCGCCAGCAGCTTCTCGGGACAGATGAATGAAAAACTGTTTTTT.

The chain uses TRBV18 and TRBJ2-4; 10 bases agree with TRBD1. The CDR3 length is 14 residues. Germline CDR1 is KGHSH and CDR2 is LQKENI. V shed 3 bases and J 8 bases; nucleotides not matched to a gene: 4. The DNA for the CDR3 is TGTGCCAGCTCACCGGGACAGGGGTGGGACATTCAGTACTTC. It specifies CASSPGQGWDIQYF.

The chain is built from TRBV6-5 and TRBJ2-2, with 8 positions matching TRBD1. The CDR3 runs to 15 residues. V lost 7 bases and J lost 5; bases outside the gene matches: 9. Germline values: CDR1 MNHEY, CDR2 SVGAGI. The CDR3 loop reads CASNSGQGVTGELFF. In DNA, the CDR3 is TGTGCCAGCAACTCCGGACAGGGAGTTACCGGGGAGCTGTTTTTT.

The chain recombines TRBV7-2 with TRBJ1-5; TRBD1 matches at 8 bases. The trim removed 1 base at V and 1 base at J, leaving 6 bases unmatched. There are 17 residues in the CDR3. CDR1 and CDR2 from the germline V gene are SGHTA and FQGNSA. The CDR3 protein is CASSLVGTGGSNQPQHF. Here the CDR3 DNA reads TGTGCCAGCAGCTTAGTAGGCACAGGGGGAAGCAATCAGCCCCAGCATTTT.

This clone was seen more than once but under ten times. The CDR3 DNA reads TGTGCCAGCAAAAGACTACCGAACACTGAAGCTTTCTTT. As protein: CASKRLPNTEAFF. The V gene is TRBV6-5, the J gene TRBJ1-1; no clear D. From germline, CDR1 is MNHEY and CDR2 SVGAGI. The ends were cut back, 7 bases at V and 1 base at J, with 10 bases in the middle. There are 13 residues in the CDR3.

This chain joins TRBV19 and TRBJ2-2, with D tentatively TRBD2 (5 bases). Germline loops: CDR1 LNHDA, CDR2 SQIVND (reference sequence). V was pared by 7 bases and J by 4 bases, with 13 bases between. CDR3 length: 14 amino acids. DNA for the CDR3: TGTGCCAGTAAGAGGGTTCTGAGCACCGGGGAGCTGTTTTTT. It yields the protein CASKRVLSTGELFF.

The rearrangement links TRBV29-1 to TRBJ2-3; TRBD2 matches 11 bases. V shed 3 bases and J 3 bases; nucleotides not matched to a gene: 5. The CDR3 runs 15 residues. From germline, CDR1 is SQVTM and CDR2 ANQGSEA. The CDR3 spells CSVDTLAGGTDTQYF. The CDR3 bases are TGCAGCGTTGATACGCTAGCGGGAGGTACAGATACGCAGTATTTT.

The genes are TRBV6-5 and TRBJ2-5, with 12 bases identical to TRBD2. The CDR3 extends over 15 amino acids. CDR1 is MNHEY and CDR2 is SVGAGI in the germline V gene. J lost 4 bases, V lost 7 bases, and 7 bases had no gene match. The CDR3 nucleotides are TGTGCCAGCATCCGGACTAGCGGGGCAGGAGAGACCCAGTACTTC. Residues: CASIRTSGAGETQYF.

This clone occurred a few times. The CDR3 region has the DNA TGTGCCAGCAGTCCCGATTCAGGATCTGGCTACACCTTC. This sequence encodes CASSPDSGSGYTF. The gene calls are TRBV6-5 and TRBJ1-2; unclear D gene. Looked up from germline, CDR1 is MNHEY and CDR2 is SVGAGI. Deletions cut 5 bases from V and 7 bases from J, with 14 bases between. There are 13 residues in the CDR3.

V usage is TRBV5-1 and J usage is TRBJ2-2, with 8 bases fitting TRBD2. The CDR3 runs to 15 residues. J lost 3 bases, V lost 8 bases, and 9 bases had no gene match. The germline CDR1 and CDR2 sequences are SGHRS and YFSETQ. CDR3 in DNA: TGCGCCAGTTGGAGCGGGAGCGGTGACACCGGGGAGCTGTTTTTT. Residues: CASWSGSGDTGELFF. Combining the CDR3 with reference TRBV5-1 and TRBJ2-2 gives the whole variable domain KAGVTQTPRYLIKTRGQQVTLSCSPISGHRSVSWYQQTPGQGLQFLFEYFSETQRNKGNFPGRFSGRQFSNSRSEMNVSTLELGDSALYLCASWSGSGDTGELFFGEGSRLTVL.

This chain links TRBV12-3 or TRBV12-4 with TRBJ2-1; TRBD1 is a possible D gene (5 bases). The germline V and J ends were trimmed by 7 bases and 7 bases, with 11 bases remaining between them. This CDR3 contains 12 residues. The CDR3, as DNA: TGTGCCAGCACCAAAGCAGGGAATGAGCAGTTCTTC. Amino acid sequence: CASTKAGNEQFF.